Listed below are T cell receptor beta chains from one sample, sequenced in a study of cytomegalovirus exposure and HLA in healthy donors. Data came from immunoSEQ multiplex PCR; TCRdb stores just in-frame clones and leaves some out. This table holds about 98,000 clones, over 80% found once. The material sequenced was PBMCs. These receptor sequences come from a female donor in good health and CMV-seropositive. CDR3s include the opening cysteine and the closing phenylalanine or tryptophan. A D gene is named only where the DNA matches it firmly. Not every row has a clone size; where given, it reads once, few, many or a size class.

v_call	j_call	clone_size	d_call	cdr3_aa	cdr3_nt
TRBV5-6	TRBJ1-2	few	.	CASSRVRSYGYTF	TGTGCCAGCAGCCGCGTGCGAAGCTATGGCTACACCTTC
TRBV16	TRBJ1-2	.	TRBD1	CASSLQGATYGYTF	TGTGCCAGCAGCTTACAGGGGGCGACGTATGGCTACACCTTC
TRBV30	TRBJ2-7	few	.	CAWSSSRLTGIAASYEQYF	TGTGCCTGGAGTTCCTCCCGTCTAACGGGTATTGCTGCCTCCTACGAGCAGTACTTC
TRBV18	TRBJ1-1	.	TRBD1	CASSPPGQYTEAFF	TGTGCCAGCTCACCCCCGGGACAGTACACTGAAGCTTTCTTT
TRBV7-9	TRBJ1-4	.	.	CASSPRQEFATNEKLFF	TGTGCCAGCAGCCCCCGACAGGAGTTCGCAACTAATGAAAAACTGTTTTTT
TRBV7-6	TRBJ2-4	.	.	CASSLGGDIQYF	TGTGCCAGCAGCTTAGGGGGGGACATTCAGTACTTC
TRBV5-1	TRBJ2-3	.	TRBD2	CASSLGAGDTDTQYF	TGCGCCAGCAGCTTGGGAGCGGGAGACACAGATACGCAGTATTTT
TRBV10-2	TRBJ2-5	.	TRBD2	CASSGSLAGVETQYF	TGCGCCAGCAGTGGGAGTCTAGCGGGAGTAGAGACCCAGTACTTC
TRBV28	TRBJ2-1	few	.	CASSSGTFYNEQFF	TGTGCCAGCAGTTCCGGGACATTTTACAATGAGCAGTTCTTC
TRBV19	TRBJ1-2	.	.	CASSMGLFYGYTF	TGTGCCAGTAGTATGGGCCTCTTCTATGGCTACACCTTC
TRBV6-1	TRBJ2-1	once	.	CASSEITFYNEQFF	TGTGCCAGCAGTGAAATAACATTTTACAATGAGCAGTTCTTC
TRBV2	TRBJ1-2	once	.	CASSGQRIGDGYTF	TGTGCCAGCAGTGGGCAGCGGATTGGTGATGGCTACACCTTC
TRBV5-1	TRBJ1-3	.	.	CASSLTALSGNTIYF	TGCGCCAGCAGCTTAACAGCTCTCTCTGGAAACACCATATATTTT
TRBV6-4	TRBJ2-1	medium-sized	.	CANPPVSLPPRGQFF	TGTGCCAACCCCCCGGTAAGTCTTCCCCCCCGGGGGCAGTTCTTC
TRBV19	TRBJ2-5	.	TRBD2	CASGTSGSKEQYF	TGTGCCAGCGGGACTAGCGGGAGTAAGGAGCAGTACTTC
TRBV28	TRBJ2-4	.	TRBD1	CASSGTGLAKNIQYF	TGTGCCAGCAGTGGGACAGGGCTAGCCAAAAACATTCAGTACTTC
TRBV19	TRBJ1-4	.	.	CASSTGTTNEKLFF	TGTGCCAGTAGTACAGGGACAACTAATGAAAAACTGTTTTTT
TRBV7-9	TRBJ1-2	.	.	CASSLGTDWDGYTF	TGTGCCAGCAGCCTTGGTACAGATTGGGATGGCTACACCTTC
TRBV7-8	TRBJ2-5	.	.	CASSLARVRETQYF	TGTGCCAGCAGCTTAGCCAGGGTCAGGGAGACCCAGTACTTC
TRBV28	TRBJ2-7	few	.	CASSLAGSYEQYF	TGTGCCAGCAGTTTAGCGGGATCCTACGAGCAGTACTTC
TRBV12-5	TRBJ1-5	few	.	CASGLVSGADQPQHF	TGTGCTAGTGGTTTGGTATCGGGTGCAGATCAGCCCCAGCATTTT
TRBV9	TRBJ2-1	.	.	CASSGDNEQFF	TGTGCCAGCAGCGGCGACAATGAGCAGTTCTTC
TRBV2	TRBJ1-2	.	.	CASSDGDRKYGYTF	TGTGCCAGCAGTGATGGTGACAGGAAGTATGGCTACACCTTC
TRBV4-1	TRBJ2-7	.	TRBD2	CASSQDARGDYDYEQYF	TGCGCCAGCAGCCAAGACGCTCGGGGGGACTACGACTACGAGCAGTACTTC
TRBV9	TRBJ2-1	few	.	CASSEAPLAMPNNEQFF	TGTGCCAGCAGCGAGGCCCCTTTAGCGATGCCGAACAATGAGCAGTTCTTC
TRBV7-3	TRBJ2-3	.	TRBD2	CASSLKVAGGADTQYF	TGTGCCAGCAGCTTAAAGGTAGCGGGAGGGGCAGATACGCAGTATTTT
TRBV27	TRBJ1-2	once	TRBD1	CASSLSRTGNGYTF	TGTGCCAGCAGTTTATCTCGGACAGGGAATGGCTACACCTTC
TRBV7-3	TRBJ2-2	once	TRBD2	CASSLGLAGGPRELFF	TGTGCCAGCAGCTTAGGGCTAGCGGGAGGGCCCCGGGAGCTGTTTTTT
TRBV7-2	TRBJ2-7	.	TRBD1	CASSSLPGQSYEQYF	TGTGCCAGCAGCTCCCTACCGGGACAGAGCTACGAGCAGTACTTC
TRBV25-1	TRBJ2-1	.	.	CASSRLLAPRYNEQFF	TGTGCCAGCAGCCGATTACTAGCACCACGTTACAATGAGCAGTTCTTC
TRBV5-6	TRBJ2-2	.	.	CASSSGGFSPGELFF	TGTGCCAGCAGTTCGGGCGGGTTCTCTCCCGGGGAGCTGTTTTTT
TRBV28	TRBJ1-2	.	.	CASSLQAKGYTF	TGTGCCAGCAGTTTACAGGCAAAGGGCTACACCTTC
TRBV4-1	TRBJ1-6	.	.	CASSRVGGKESPLHF	TGCGCCAGCAGCCGCGTGGGGGGGAAGGAGTCACCCCTCCACTTT
TRBV27	TRBJ1-5	.	TRBD1	CASSSQPGQGTRLGNQPQHF	TGTGCCAGCAGTTCTCAACCCGGACAGGGGACGCGTCTTGGCAATCAGCCCCAGCATTTT
TRBV28	TRBJ2-3	.	.	CASSLLASRADTQYF	TGTGCCAGCAGTTTGCTAGCGAGCAGGGCAGATACGCAGTATTTT
TRBV5-8	TRBJ1-5	.	.	CASSQREWSRPQHF	TGTGCCAGCAGTCAAAGGGAGTGGTCGCGGCCCCAGCATTTT
TRBV29-1	TRBJ2-7	.	TRBD1	CSVESGTGYEQYF	TGCAGCGTTGAGTCAGGGACAGGCTACGAGCAGTACTTC
TRBV13	TRBJ2-3	.	TRBD2	CASSLGRTSGATDTQYF	TGTGCCAGCAGCTTAGGCCGGACTAGCGGGGCCACAGATACGCAGTATTTT
TRBV7-9	TRBJ2-7	.	TRBD1	CASSSRDRGDYEQYF	TGTGCCAGCAGCTCCCGGGACAGGGGCGACTACGAGCAGTACTTC
TRBV11-3	TRBJ2-1	.	TRBD2	CASSPSGRAFEQFF	TGTGCCAGCAGCCCTAGCGGGAGGGCCTTTGAGCAGTTCTTC